Detailed here is one TCR beta chain. Its antigen is still unknown. Patients were excluded for autoimmune disease history or systemic immunosuppression. CDR3 length equals 13 residues. CDR1 is MNHEY and CDR2 is SMNVEV in the germline V gene (reference sequence). V shed 5 bases and J shed 1 base, with 6 bases lying between them. This sample was taken from a study of OX40 agonist ivuxolimab in advanced cancers. At the level of the study: At 0.01 to 10 mg/kg, ivuxolimab was administered intravenously to patients every 2 weeks. Study observations and caveats: The 0.1-3.0 mg/kg partial responders had among the lowest clonal expansion.

The protocol was immunoSEQ multiplex PCR, while the TCRdb copy is restricted to in-frame clones and leaves out a portion. The sample consists of 99,000 or so clones, around 96% of them appearing once. The sample here was CD4+ or CD8+ T cells sorted from blood, taken in a trial of the OX40 agonist ivuxolimab. The TCR sequence derives from an adult with an advanced solid tumor such as melanoma, head and neck, liver or kidney cancer. The V and J genes are TRBV27 and TRBJ2-4; the D is unclear. Written as DNA, the CDR3 is TGTGCCAGCAGTCAGGCGGCCAAAAACATTCAGTACTTC. Translation gives CASSQAAKNIQYF.